Sequencing of this T cell receptor beta chain was carried out in a study of OX40 agonist ivuxolimab in advanced cancers. Study-wide context: Patients were approximately 80% male with ages roughly 23 to 90, mean 60. Three individuals attained partial responses, comprising one hepatocellular carcinoma case and two cutaneous melanoma cases.

TCRdb keeps only in-frame clones here, not all; method: immunoSEQ multiplex PCR. Seen here are about 70,000 clones, 86% observed once, and the top ten hold 2.5% to 3%. Trimming shortened V by 0 bases and J by 2 bases, and 7 bases separated the two germline ends. There are 14 residues in the CDR3. Germline-derived CDR1 and CDR2 are SGHTA and FQGNSA. With autoimmune disease history or systemic immunosuppression, patients were excluded. The clonotype comes from an adult with an advanced solid tumor such as melanoma, head and neck, liver or kidney cancer. The rearrangement joins TRBV7-2 to TRBJ1-1; D unresolved. Material: CD4+ or CD8+ T cells sorted from blood, obtained in a trial of the OX40 agonist ivuxolimab. CDR3 sequence (DNA): TGTGCCAGCAGCTTAGCCGGGGATAACACTGAAGCTTTCTTT. Its protein product is CASSLAGDNTEAFF.